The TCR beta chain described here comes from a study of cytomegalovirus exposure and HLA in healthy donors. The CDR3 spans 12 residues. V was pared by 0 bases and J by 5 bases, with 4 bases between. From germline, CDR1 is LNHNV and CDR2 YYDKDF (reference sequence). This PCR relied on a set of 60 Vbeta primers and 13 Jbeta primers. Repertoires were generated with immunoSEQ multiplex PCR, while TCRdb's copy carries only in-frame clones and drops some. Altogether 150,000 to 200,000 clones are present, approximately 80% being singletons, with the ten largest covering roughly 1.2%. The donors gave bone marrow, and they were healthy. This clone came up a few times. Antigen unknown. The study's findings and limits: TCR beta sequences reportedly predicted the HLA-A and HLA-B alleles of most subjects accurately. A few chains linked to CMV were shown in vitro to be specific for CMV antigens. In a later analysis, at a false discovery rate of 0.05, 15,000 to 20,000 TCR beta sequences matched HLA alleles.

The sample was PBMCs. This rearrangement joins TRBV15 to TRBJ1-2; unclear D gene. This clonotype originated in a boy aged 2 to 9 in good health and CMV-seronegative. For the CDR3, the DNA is TGTGCCACCAGCAGAGATCGGTATGGCTACACCTTC. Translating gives CATSRDRYGYTF.